What follows are 32 T cell receptor beta chains derived from one specimen sequenced in a study of tumor-infiltrating lymphocytes in oesophageal squamous cell carcinoma. TCRdb re-analysed the PCR reads in MiXCR, keeping a single row per CDR3 protein. This table holds 15,000 to 20,000 distinct CDR3 sequences, 35% to 45% found once. Material for sequencing was esophageal tumor tissue. The source of these receptors is a male donor with esophageal squamous cell carcinoma.

This clonotype is medium-sized. The V and J genes are TRBV11-1 and TRBJ2-5; 7 positions agree with TRBD1. Germline V gene lookup returns CDR1 SGHAT and CDR2 FQDESV (reference sequence). The CDR3 loop spans 15 amino acids. V gave up 1 base and J gave up 2 bases; unmatched junction bases: 4. CDR3 amino acids: CASSLGQGEQETQYF. CDR3 sequence (DNA): TGTGCCAGCAGCTTAGGGCAGGGGGAGCAAGAGACCCAGTACTTC.

This clonotype was counted ten times or more. A much larger clone differs by one base, so this may be a read error. The chain uses TRBV6-1 and TRBJ2-1, with TRBD2 matching 7 bases. The end of the DNA aligns better with TRBJ2-7, so the J call may be wrong. This CDR3 has 15 residues. CDR1 is MNHNS, CDR2 SASEGT, per germline. The CDR3 nucleotides read TGTGCCAGCAGTTCGACTAGGAGGGAGGGCAATGAGCAGTACTTC. This codes for CASSSTRREGNEQYF.

This clonotype was detected a few times. It may be a read error: a sequence one base away is much more abundant. The chain has TRBV27 and TRBJ2-7; TRBD2 aligns across 8 bases. V lost 5 bases to trimming and J lost 7 bases; unmatched junction nucleotides: 16. CDR3 length: 16 amino acids. CDR1 and CDR2 from the germline V gene are MNHEY and SMNVEV (reference sequence). CDR3 in amino acids: CASSLTSGALYNEQYF. CDR3 nucleotide sequence: TGTGCCAGCAGTCTCACTAGCGGAGCACTCTACAATGAGCAGTACTTC.

Regarding this clonotype: Given the absence of the conserved phenylalanine or tryptophan at the CDR3 end, a read error is likely. It is unclear where the CDR3 begins or ends on the DNA, so no DNA is shown, and the CDR3 is as TCRdb lists it. The gene calls are TRBV7-6 and TRBJ1-1; the D segment call TRBD1 is taken from the table without a DNA check. 17 amino acids form the CDR3, both terminal residues included. CDR1 and CDR2 (germline): SGHVS, FNYEAQ. The CDR3 is CASSLRVRAPTSSTSGQ.

The rearrangement links TRBV11-2 to TRBJ2-1; D may match TRBD1 or TRBD2 (5 bases each). The J call is doubtful: the DNA matches TRBJ2-7 better. Germline V gene sequence: CDR1 SGHAT, CDR2 FQNNGV. The CDR3 length is 13 residues. The CDR3 loop is CASSFGGVHEQYF. The CDR3 coding sequence is TGTGCCAGCAGCTTTGGGGGAGTACACGAGCAGTACTTC.

Only a few counts were recorded for this clonotype. The chain has TRBV7-8 and TRBJ2-5; 13 bases map to TRBD2. The CDR3 is 16 residues long. Germline lookup yields CDR1 SGHVS and CDR2 FQNEAQ. J gave up 5 bases and V 4 bases, and 7 bases lay outside the gene matches. Written as DNA, the CDR3 is TGTGCCAGCAGCTCGCCGGGACTAGCGGGGAGGGAGACCCAGTACTTC. Its translation: CASSSPGLAGRETQYF.

The sample holds many counts of this clonotype. One base away lies a much larger clone, so this may be a sequencing read error. The gene calls are TRBV27 and TRBJ2-7; 13 nucleotides match TRBD2. The germline CDR1 and CDR2 sequences are MNHEY and SMNVEV (reference sequence). Trimming removed 1 base from V and 7 bases from J; junction bases left unmatched: 7. The CDR3 covers 16 residues. The CDR3 nucleotides are TGTGCCAGCAGTTTATTAACTAGCGGGAGGGGCAATGAGCAGTACTTC. The encoded protein is CASSLLTSGRGNEQYF.

This clonotype was observed a handful of times. The chain uses TRBV6-1 and TRBJ2-5; a weak D match, TRBD2 (5 bases). V lost 3 bases to trimming and J lost 13 bases, with 21 bases between them. This CDR3 has 14 amino acids. Germline values: CDR1 MNHNS, CDR2 SASEGT. CDR3 coding DNA: TGTGCCAGCAGTGAGCCCTACAAGGCCGGGGAGCTGTACTTC. Encoded protein: CASSEPYKAGELYF.

The sample holds a few counts of this clonotype. The chain carries TRBV7-8 and TRBJ2-1, with 7 bases identical to TRBD2. The J call is uncertain, as TRBJ2-7 better fits the DNA end. Per germline, CDR1 SGHVS and CDR2 FQNEAQ. This CDR3 spans 15 amino acids. The CDR3 protein is CASSPWGTGGYEQYF. CDR3 in DNA: TGTGCCAGCAGCCCTTGGGGGACGGGAGGTTACGAGCAGTACTTC.

A remark on this clonotype: One junction end does not reproduce the germline sequence, and a read error may be involved. V usage is TRBV7-6 and J usage is TRBJ2-4; 7 bases fit TRBD2. The end of the DNA is better explained by TRBJ2-1, so the J call may be wrong. The CDR3 spans 19 residues. Germline V gene lookup returns CDR1 SGHVS and CDR2 FNYEAQ. As DNA, the CDR3 is TGTGCTAGCAGCCCCCGCAGGGCTACGGGAGGCGCTTTAAACAATGAGCAGTTCTTC. Its protein is CASSPRRATGGALNNEQFF.

Turning to this clonotype: The junction differs from germline at one of its ends, possibly a read error. The rearrangement joins TRBV4-1 to TRBJ2-3; the match to TRBD1 covers 8 bases. TRBJ2-2 explains the end of the DNA better; the J call may be wrong. The CDR3 spans 15 residues. Germline V gives CDR1 MGHRA, CDR2 YSYEKL. The CDR3 sequence: CASSQGQGADGELFF. The CDR3 nucleotides read TGTGCCAGCAGCCAAGGCCAGGGGGCTGACGGGGAGCTGTTTTTT.

This clonotype was counted ten times or more. This likely comes from a read error, as the CDR3 has no conserved phenylalanine or tryptophan at its end. Because the CDR3's place on the DNA is in doubt, the DNA is left out and the CDR3 is given as listed by TCRdb. This chain joins TRBV28 and TRBJ2-7. CDR1 is MDHEN and CDR2 is SYDVKM in the germline V gene. From its first to its last residue, the CDR3 has 13 amino acids. This chain's CDR3 is CASGIGYGYTFGS.

This clonotype was recorded at least ten times. One junction end disagrees with the germline gene, perhaps due to a read error. DNA of the CDR3: TGTGCCAGCTATCCCGGAGGTAGCTCCTATAATTCACCCCTCCACTTC. This codes for CASYPGGSSYNSPLHF. The rearrangement links TRBV28 to TRBJ1-6; D unclear. Germline V gene lookup returns CDR1 MDHEN and CDR2 SYDVKM. The CDR3 runs 16 residues.

This clonotype appeared many times. The chain couples TRBV24-1 to TRBJ1-4; D gene unclear. Germline values: CDR1 KGHDR, CDR2 SFDVKD. V was pared by 3 bases and J by 7 bases, with 11 bases between. The CDR3 runs 14 residues. CDR3 nucleotide sequence: TGTGCCACCAGTGATACCTACAGTGGTGAAAAACTGTTTTTT. As protein: CATSDTYSGEKLFF.

Comments on this clonotype: Likely a read error: the CDR3 ends without its conserved phenylalanine or tryptophan. It is unclear where the CDR3 begins or ends on the DNA, so no DNA is shown, and the CDR3 is as TCRdb lists it. The chain employs TRBV6-6 and TRBJ2-1; TRBD2 is the table's D call, not checked against the DNA. The CDR3 sequence runs 15 residues, both termini included. Germline CDR1 MNHNY, CDR2 SVGAGI (reference sequence). The CDR3 loop is CASSYDGRHGYTFGS.

This clonotype was observed at least ten times. The CDR3 loop is CASFDRVSYEQYF. DNA of the CDR3: TGCGCCAGCTTCGACAGGGTTTCCTACGAGCAGTACTTC. This chain uses TRBV5-1 with TRBJ2-7; 7 bases are a match to TRBD1. In germline, CDR1 is SGHRS, CDR2 YFSETQ. This CDR3 region has 13 residues. J was trimmed by 1 base and V by 7 bases; bases with no gene match: 5.

In this sample, this clonotype turned up a few times. The chain couples TRBV9 to TRBJ1-2; TRBD1 agrees at 8 bases. This CDR3 has 13 amino acids. V gave up 3 bases and J gave up 9 bases; unmatched junction bases: 7. Germline V CDR1 and CDR2: SGDLS, YYNGEE. The CDR3 sequence is CASSGLTGVRYTF. The CDR3 DNA is TGTGCCAGCAGCGGATTGACAGGGGTTCGCTACACCTTC.

As regards this clonotype: The CDR3 does not close with the conserved phenylalanine or tryptophan, likely indicating a read error. It is unclear where the CDR3 begins or ends on the DNA, so no DNA is shown, and the CDR3 is as TCRdb lists it. The V and J genes are TRBV7-6 and TRBJ2-7. CDR1 SGHVS and CDR2 FNYEAQ come from the germline V gene. The CDR3 region is 14 residues in length, termini included. This CDR3 is CASSSEKYEQYFGS.

The V and J genes are TRBV7-6 and TRBJ2-4; D is uncertain. The end of the DNA fits TRBJ2-5 better, so the J call may be wrong. The length of the CDR3 is 13 residues. Germline-derived CDR1 and CDR2 are SGHVS and FNYEAQ. The CDR3 loop reads CASSLFLQETQYF. The DNA for the CDR3 is TGTGCCAGCAGCTTATTCCTCCAAGAGACCCAGTACTTC.

This clonotype was detected many times. The chain employs TRBV11-1 and TRBJ2-1; the match to TRBD2 covers 10 bases. CDR1 and CDR2 (germline): SGHAT, FQDESV (reference sequence). Losses at the gene ends were 4 bases for V and 5 bases for J; bases not matched to a gene: 5. The CDR3 loop spans 15 amino acids. Here the CDR3 reads CASSSLAGGNNEQFF. The CDR3 nucleotides are TGTGCCAGCAGCTCTTTAGCGGGAGGCAACAATGAGCAGTTCTTC.

This chain uses TRBV5-4 with TRBJ2-3; 7 bases are a match to TRBD2. Matching the DNA end better, TRBJ2-1 makes the J call doubtful. Germline assignment: CDR1 SGHNT and CDR2 YYREEE (reference sequence). The CDR3 contains 16 residues. The CDR3 is CASSLAGLAAGNEQFF. The CDR3 DNA reads as TGTGCCAGCAGCTTGGCCGGGCTAGCGGCAGGAAATGAGCAGTTCTTC.

This clonotype was recorded at least ten times. The V gene is TRBV7-3, the J gene TRBJ2-2; D gene ambiguous. Germline CDR1 SGHTA, CDR2 FQGTGA. CDR3 length: 15 amino acids. V was clipped by 5 bases and J by 1 base, with 11 bases between them. The CDR3 is CASSPHRQNTGELFF. The CDR3 DNA sequence: TGTGCCAGCAGCCCCCACAGACAGAACACCGGGGAGCTGTTTTTT. The full variable domain, rest sourced from reference TRBV7-3 and TRBJ2-2, is GAGVSQTPSNKVTEKGKYVELRCDPISGHTALYWYRQSLGQGPEFLIYFQGTGAADDSGLPNDRFFAVRPEGSVSTLKIQRTERGDSAVYLCASSPHRQNTGELFFGEGSRLTVL.

This chain uses TRBV6-1 with TRBJ2-3, with D unresolved. The CDR3 consists of 11 residues. Germline values: CDR1 MNHNS, CDR2 SASEGT. Trimming took 4 bases from V and 5 from J, leaving 4 bases between them. CDR3 amino acids: CASSVRDTQYF. CDR3 bases: TGTGCCAGCAGTGTGCGAGATACGCAGTATTTT.

Points on this clonotype: Given a much more abundant clone one base away, this may be a read error. The chain employs TRBV27 and TRBJ2-7; 8 nucleotides line up with TRBD1. Germline values: CDR1 MNHEY, CDR2 SMNVEV (reference sequence). The V segment lost 5 bases and the J segment 7 bases; nucleotides outside the gene matches: 10. The CDR3 covers 14 residues. CDR3 loop: CASSRTGLINEQYF. The CDR3 coding sequence is TGTGCCAGCAGTAGGACAGGGCTGATCAATGAGCAGTACTTC.

About this clonotype: A single base separates this from a much larger clone, so it may be a read error. The chain carries TRBV5-1 and TRBJ2-7; D is unclear. The tail of the sequence fits TRBJ2-1 better, so the J call may be wrong. Germline lookup yields CDR1 SGHRS and CDR2 YFSETQ. The CDR3 spans 13 residues. CDR3 in amino acids: CASSRHAEETQFF. The CDR3 nucleotides are TGCGCCAGCAGCAGACACGCCGAAGAGACCCAGTTCTTC.

The chain is built from TRBV18 and TRBJ2-1; D not resolved. The tail of the sequence fits TRBJ1-2 better, so the J call may be wrong. The CDR3 runs to 13 residues. Germline CDR1 is KGHSH and CDR2 is LQKENI. The CDR3 region is CASSPREVEGYTF. The CDR3 DNA is TGTGCCAGCTCACCAAGAGAGGTGGAAGGCTACACCTTC.

Concerning this clonotype itself: A much more abundant neighbour one base away suggests this may be a read error. V usage is TRBV5-1 and J usage is TRBJ2-7; D unclear. Germline lookup yields CDR1 SGHRS and CDR2 YFSETQ. There are 12 residues in the CDR3. V gave up 4 bases and J gave up 7 bases, with 12 bases separating them. CDR3 residues: CASSEEVREQYF. CDR3 in DNA: TGCGCCAGCAGCGAAGAGGTCCGAGAGCAGTACTTC.

This clonotype was counted only a few times. The V call is TRBV6-1, the J call TRBJ2-1; 10 nucleotides align to TRBD1. With the DNA end fitting TRBJ2-7 better, the J assignment may be wrong. There are 14 residues in the CDR3. Germline V gene data show CDR1 as MNHNS and CDR2 as SASEGT. As DNA, the CDR3 is TGTGCCAGCAGTTATGACAGGGGGCCCTACGAGCAGTACTTC. This translates into CASSYDRGPYEQYF.

About this clonotype itself: No conserved phenylalanine or tryptophan ends this CDR3, so it is likely a read error. The DNA is omitted, as the CDR3 cannot be located on it reliably, and the CDR3 follows TCRdb's listing. The chain uses TRBV12-3 or TRBV12-4 and TRBJ2-3; TRBD2 reflects the table's D call only, with no check against the DNA. The length of the CDR3 is 8 amino acids, counting both ends. The CDR3 spells CANPPRIV.

This clonotype is labeled as medium-sized. The chain's CDR3 is CASRAPGPNREQYF. CDR3 nucleotides: TGTGCCAGCAGGGCGCCAGGGCCCAATAGGGAGCAGTACTTC. The chain has TRBV7-9 and TRBJ2-7, with TRBD1 as a possible D gene (5 bases). Trimming took 6 bases from V and 7 from J, leaving 19 bases between them. Germline CDR1 is SEHNR and CDR2 is FQNEAQ (reference sequence). The CDR3 is made up of 14 amino acids.

As concerns this clonotype: The missing conserved phenylalanine or tryptophan at the end of this CDR3 makes a read error likely. Because the CDR3's place on the DNA is in doubt, the DNA is left out and the CDR3 is given as listed by TCRdb. CDR3 sequence reads: CASSLGGGVSGYGYTFGS. This chain joins TRBV28 and TRBJ2-7; the table's D call, TRBD1, has no DNA check behind it. Germline CDR1 MDHEN, CDR2 SYDVKM. A total of 18 residues make up the CDR3, ends included.

This clonotype was seen only a few times. The chain carries TRBV6-9 and TRBJ2-2; 10 nucleotides line up with TRBD2. Per germline, CDR1 MNHGY and CDR2 SVAAGI. Trimming removed 7 bases from V and 2 bases from J; junction bases left unmatched: 13. CDR3 length: 18 amino acids. CDR3: CASMFRFSGGSNTGELFF. In DNA form, the CDR3 reads TGTGCCAGCATGTTCCGGTTTAGCGGGGGGTCCAACACCGGGGAGCTGTTTTTT.